This TCR beta chain derives from a study of T cell responses to AZD1222 COVID-19 vaccine. Germline CDR1 is SGHTA and CDR2 is FQGNSA. V lost 1 base, J lost 6 bases, and 13 bases lay in between. The CDR3 runs to 15 residues. Pooling was applied to second doses at about 4 or about 12 weeks. The repertoire was sequenced with immunoSEQ multiplex PCR; TCRdb's copy has only in-frame clones and lacks some. The table shows 150,000 to 200,000 clones, with approximately 90% occurring only once. Sample: peripheral blood, taken 28 days after the second AZD1222 dose. The chain joins TRBV7-2 to TRBJ1-5; D gene uncertain. This receptor was identified in an adult who received the AZD1222 COVID-19 vaccine. CDR3 nucleotide sequence: TGTGCCAGCAGCTTAGGGCCGGGGTCAGGTCAGCCCCAGCATTTT. Translating it yields CASSLGPGSGQPQHF.